The 16 T cell receptor beta chains given below trace back to one sample, sequenced in a study of T-cell memory formation after mild COVID-19. From the 5' RACE reads, TCRdb called clonotypes with MiXCR, one entry per CDR3 protein. The table lists fewer than 150,000 distinct CDR3 sequences, about 5.9% of them singletons. Input material: PBMCs or a T cell subset sorted from them (not recorded which). These receptors all come from an adult woman who had mild COVID-19 (a few samples of this study predate the infection). Cell type and time point are not known.

This clonotype was picked up many times. This chain joins TRBV5-1 and TRBJ2-3; TRBD1 might be the D (6 bases). V was pared by 4 bases and J by 2 bases, with 17 bases between. The germline V gene has CDR1 SGHRS and CDR2 YFSETQ. The CDR3 consists of 16 residues. The CDR3 DNA reads TGCGCCAGCAGCCGGATGGGGGCCGGGGCCACAGATACGCAGTATTTT. This codes for CASSRMGAGATDTQYF.

This clonotype was picked up a small number of times. The chain employs TRBV7-2 and TRBJ1-1, with D possibly matching TRBD1 (5 bases). CDR3 size: 14 residues. Germline CDR1 and CDR2: SGHTA and FQGNSA. Trimming took off 3 bases at V and 1 base at J, with 9 bases between the two ends. DNA for the CDR3: TGTGCCAGCAGCTTCAGGGCGGAGAACACTGAAGCTTTCTTT. Its protein product is CASSFRAENTEAFF.

This clonotype was observed a handful of times. The chain links TRBV7-9 to TRBJ2-3; no definite D call. This CDR3 region has 13 residues. CDR1 is SEHNR, CDR2 FQNEAQ, per germline (reference sequence). Trimming shortened V by 5 bases and J by 4 bases, and 10 bases separated the two germline ends. CDR3 loop: CASSGRSPDTQYF. The CDR3, as DNA: TGTGCCAGCAGCGGCAGGAGTCCAGATACGCAGTATTTT.

The chain employs TRBV11-2 and TRBJ2-1; D call uncertain. This CDR3 is built from 13 residues. V was cut by 6 bases and J by 2 bases, with 8 bases left in between. From germline, CDR1 is SGHAT and CDR2 FQNNGV. The CDR3 here is CASRVSTYNEQFF. The DNA of the CDR3 is TGTGCCAGCAGGGTGTCAACCTACAATGAGCAGTTCTTC.

This clonotype was seen a handful of times. The rearrangement links TRBV7-2 to TRBJ2-1; a possible D gene is TRBD2 (5 bases). The CDR3 totals 18 residues. CDR1 SGHTA and CDR2 FQGNSA come from the germline V gene. The V end lost 2 bases, the J end lost 4 bases, and 21 bases lay between the germline ends. The CDR3 here is CASSLSGGSRRIYNEQFF. CDR3 bases: TGTGCCAGCAGCTTAAGTGGAGGATCGCGGAGAATATACAATGAGCAGTTCTTC.

This clonotype was found a few times. This rearrangement joins TRBV27 to TRBJ2-2; the D is unclear. The CDR3 totals 15 residues. The germline V gene encodes CDR1 MNHEY and CDR2 SMNVEV (reference sequence). With 1 base removed from V and 4 bases from J, the gap between germline ends came to 10 bases. CDR3: CASSLLIGSTGELFF. The CDR3 nucleotides read TGTGCCAGCAGTTTATTGATAGGTTCCACCGGGGAGCTGTTTTTT.

The table lists this clonotype with many counts. The chain couples TRBV5-1 to TRBJ2-1, with D uncertain. From germline, CDR1 is SGHRS and CDR2 YFSETQ. Deletions cut 0 bases from V and 0 bases from J, with 7 bases between. The CDR3 spans 15 residues. The CDR3 sequence: CASSLEGFSYNEQFF. The DNA of the CDR3 is TGCGCCAGCAGCTTGGAGGGTTTCTCCTACAATGAGCAGTTCTTC. The full variable domain, with the rest looked up from reference TRBV5-1 and TRBJ2-1, is KAGVTQTPRYLIKTRGQQVTLSCSPISGHRSVSWYQQTPGQGLQFLFEYFSETQRNKGNFPGRFSGRQFSNSRSEMNVSTLELGDSALYLCASSLEGFSYNEQFFGPGTRLTVL.

This clonotype showed up many times. The rearrangement joins TRBV7-9 to TRBJ2-3, with 11 bases lining up with TRBD2. Germline CDR1 SEHNR, CDR2 FQNEAQ (reference sequence). The CDR3 length is 16 residues. Trimming removed 3 bases from V and 1 base from J; junction bases left unmatched: 3. CDR3 protein: CASSFLAGGRTDTQYF. CDR3 DNA sequence: TGTGCCAGCAGCTTCCTAGCGGGGGGCCGCACAGATACGCAGTATTTT.

This chain uses TRBV20-1 with TRBJ1-2; no definite D call. The CDR3 loop spans 14 amino acids. Trimming pared 0 bases from V and 3 bases from J, leaving 11 bases between. Germline-derived CDR1 and CDR2 are DFQATT and SNEGSKA (reference sequence). The CDR3 DNA reads as TGCAGTGCTAGAGAGGTCGGGCTTTACTATGGCTACACCTTC. Amino acids: CSAREVGLYYGYTF.

There are many counts of this clonotype. Here the CDR3 omits its conserved ending phenylalanine or tryptophan, so a read error is the likely source. The DNA is omitted, as the CDR3 cannot be located on it reliably, and the CDR3 follows TCRdb's listing. This chain links TRBV6-1 with TRBJ2-1; no check of the table's D call, TRBD1, against the DNA was made. The CDR3 spans 13 amino acids, including both terminal residues. CDR1 MNHNS and CDR2 SASEGT come from the germline V gene. The CDR3 sequence is CASSATGQTALAI.

This clonotype has only a few counts. The chain recombines TRBV12-3 or TRBV12-4 with TRBJ1-2; tentatively, D is TRBD1 (5 bases). V shed 7 bases and J shed 7 bases, with 22 bases lying between them. The CDR3 consists of 15 residues. The CDR3 sequence: CASTLEGPGRGGYTF. As DNA, the CDR3 is TGTGCCAGCACTTTGGAGGGGCCCGGAAGGGGTGGCTACACCTTC.

This sequence joins TRBV4-1 and TRBJ2-1; D is unclear. CDR3 length equals 12 residues. Deletions cut 1 base from V and 9 bases from J, with 7 bases between. CDR1 and CDR2 (germline): MGHRA, YSYEKL. CDR3 loop: CASSQVFGEQFF. In DNA, the CDR3 is TGCGCCAGCAGCCAAGTCTTCGGTGAGCAGTTCTTC.

The chain carries TRBV6-1 and TRBJ1-3; D is undetermined. Trimming took 2 bases from V and 0 from J, leaving 8 bases between them. This CDR3 spans 15 amino acids. The germline CDR1 and CDR2 sequences are MNHNS and SASEGT. The CDR3 is CASSELRFSGNTIYF. The CDR3, as DNA: TGTGCCAGCAGTGAACTTCGGTTCTCTGGAAACACCATATATTTT.

J is TRBJ1-4 and V is TRBV12-3 or TRBV12-4, with D uncertain. The CDR3 length is 15 residues. V lost 3 bases to trimming and J lost 7 bases, with 15 bases between them. The CDR3 DNA sequence: TGTGCCAGCAGTTTGGGGTTCGGGGTGGGTGAAAAACTGTTTTTT. It encodes CASSLGFGVGEKLFF.

This chain uses TRBV7-9 with TRBJ2-7, with D uncertain. Trimming removed 5 bases from V and 6 bases from J, with 11 bases in between. The length of the CDR3 is 12 residues. The germline CDR1 and CDR2 sequences are SEHNR and FQNEAQ (reference sequence). The CDR3 sequence: CASSPRFVEQYF. The DNA of the CDR3 is TGTGCCAGCAGCCCTAGATTCGTCGAGCAGTACTTC.

The table lists this clonotype with a few counts. The chain has TRBV4-1 and TRBJ1-2; TRBD1 aligns across 10 bases. The CDR3 extends over 15 amino acids. CDR1 MGHRA and CDR2 YSYEKL come from the germline V gene. V gave up 3 bases and J gave up 7 bases; unmatched junction bases: 8. The CDR3 protein is CASSQGQGTLSGYTF. As DNA, the CDR3 is TGCGCCAGCAGCCAGGGACAGGGGACGTTGTCTGGCTACACCTTC.